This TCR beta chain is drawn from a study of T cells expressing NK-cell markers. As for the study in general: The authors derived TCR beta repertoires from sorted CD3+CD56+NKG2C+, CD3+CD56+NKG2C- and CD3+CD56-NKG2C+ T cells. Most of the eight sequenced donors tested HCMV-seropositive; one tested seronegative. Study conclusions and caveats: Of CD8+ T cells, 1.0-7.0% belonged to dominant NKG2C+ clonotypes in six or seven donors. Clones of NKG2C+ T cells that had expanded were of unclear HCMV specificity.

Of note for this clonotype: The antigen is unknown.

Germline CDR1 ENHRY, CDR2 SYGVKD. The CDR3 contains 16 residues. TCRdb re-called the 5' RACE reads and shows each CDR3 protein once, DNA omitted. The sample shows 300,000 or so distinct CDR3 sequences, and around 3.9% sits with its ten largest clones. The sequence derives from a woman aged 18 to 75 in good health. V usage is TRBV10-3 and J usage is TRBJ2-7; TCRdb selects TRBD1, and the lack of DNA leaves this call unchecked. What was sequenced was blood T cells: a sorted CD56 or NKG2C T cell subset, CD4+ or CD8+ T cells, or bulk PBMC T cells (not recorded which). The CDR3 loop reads CAISELGPNAKNEQYF.